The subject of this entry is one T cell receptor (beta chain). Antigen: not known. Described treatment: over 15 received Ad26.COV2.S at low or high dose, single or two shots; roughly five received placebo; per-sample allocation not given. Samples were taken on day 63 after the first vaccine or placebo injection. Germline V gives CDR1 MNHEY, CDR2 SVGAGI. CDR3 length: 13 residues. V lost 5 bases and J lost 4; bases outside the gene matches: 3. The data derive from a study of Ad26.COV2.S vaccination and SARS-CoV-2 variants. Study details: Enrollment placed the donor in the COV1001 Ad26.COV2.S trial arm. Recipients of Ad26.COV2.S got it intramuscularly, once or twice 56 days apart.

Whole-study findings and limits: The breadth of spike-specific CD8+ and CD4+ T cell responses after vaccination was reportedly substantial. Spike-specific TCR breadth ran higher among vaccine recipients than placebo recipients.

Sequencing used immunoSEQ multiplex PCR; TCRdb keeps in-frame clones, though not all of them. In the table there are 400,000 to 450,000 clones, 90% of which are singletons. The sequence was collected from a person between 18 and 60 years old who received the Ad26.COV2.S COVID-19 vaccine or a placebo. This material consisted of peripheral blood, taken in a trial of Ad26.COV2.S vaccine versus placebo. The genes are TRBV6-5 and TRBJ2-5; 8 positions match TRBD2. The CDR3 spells CASSPTSGETQYF. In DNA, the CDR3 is TGTGCCAGCAGTCCCACTAGCGGAGAGACCCAGTACTTC.